This entry describes one T cell receptor (beta chain). The record originates from a study of T-cell memory formation after mild COVID-19. TCRdb re-derived calls from the 5' RACE reads in MiXCR, one entry per CDR3 protein. The sample records under 200,000 distinct CDR3 sequences, around 30% being singletons. Trimming shortened V by 6 bases and J by 6 bases, and 18 bases separated the two germline ends. The length of the CDR3 is 15 residues. CDR1 and CDR2 from the germline V gene are LNHDA and SQIVND (reference sequence). The chain couples TRBV19 to TRBJ2-1; D may correspond to TRBD1 or TRBD2 (5 bases each). The TCR sequence derives from an adult woman who had mild COVID-19 (a few samples of this study predate the infection). Cell type and time point are not known. What was sequenced was PBMCs or a T cell subset sorted from them (not recorded which). Written as DNA, the CDR3 is TGTGCCAGTAGCCGCCGGACCCGGGACGTCAATGAGCAGTTCTTC. This encodes CASSRRTRDVNEQFF.